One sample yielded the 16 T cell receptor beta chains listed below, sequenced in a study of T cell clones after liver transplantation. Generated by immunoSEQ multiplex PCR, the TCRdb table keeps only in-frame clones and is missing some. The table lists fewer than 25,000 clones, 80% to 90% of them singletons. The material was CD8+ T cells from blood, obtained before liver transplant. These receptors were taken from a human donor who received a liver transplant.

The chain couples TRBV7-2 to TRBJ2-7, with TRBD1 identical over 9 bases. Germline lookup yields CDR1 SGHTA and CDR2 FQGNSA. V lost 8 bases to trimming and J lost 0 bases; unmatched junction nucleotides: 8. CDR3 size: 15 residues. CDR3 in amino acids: CASLDRDRASYEQYF. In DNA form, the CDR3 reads TGTGCCAGCCTAGACCGGGACAGGGCCTCCTACGAGCAGTACTTC.

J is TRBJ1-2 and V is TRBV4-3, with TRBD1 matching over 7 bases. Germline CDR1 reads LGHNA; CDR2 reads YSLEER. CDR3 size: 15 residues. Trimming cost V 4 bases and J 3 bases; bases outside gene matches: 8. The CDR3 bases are TGCGCCAGCAGCCCCGGACAGGACGCATACTATGGCTACACCTTC. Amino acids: CASSPGQDAYYGYTF.

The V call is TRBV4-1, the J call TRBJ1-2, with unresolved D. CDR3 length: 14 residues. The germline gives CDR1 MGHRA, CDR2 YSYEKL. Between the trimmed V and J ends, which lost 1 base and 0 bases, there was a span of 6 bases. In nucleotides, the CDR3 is TGCGCCAGCAGCCAAGCCCTAGCTAACTATGGCTACACCTTC. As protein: CASSQALANYGYTF.

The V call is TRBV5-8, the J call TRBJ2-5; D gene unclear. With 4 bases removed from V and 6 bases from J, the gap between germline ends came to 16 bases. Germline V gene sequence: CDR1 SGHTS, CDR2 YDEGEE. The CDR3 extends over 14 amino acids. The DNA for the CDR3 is TGTGCCAGCAGCCTACGCCAAGATGGGAAGACCCAGTACTTC. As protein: CASSLRQDGKTQYF.

The chain's CDR3 is CASSLVRAPEAFF. CDR3 DNA sequence: TGTGCCAGCAGCTTAGTGAGGGCCCCTGAAGCTTTCTTT. V is TRBV11-1 and J is TRBJ1-1; D is unresolved. V lost 1 base and J lost 6, with 9 bases in between. Germline V lookup: CDR1 SGHAT, CDR2 FQDESV (reference sequence). The CDR3 has 13 amino acids. Full variable domain (rest looked up from reference TRBV11-1 and TRBJ1-1): EAEVAQSPRYKITEKSQAVAFWCDPISGHATLYWYRQILGQGPELLVQFQDESVVDDSQLPKDRFSAERLKGVDSTLKIQPAELGDSAMYLCASSLVRAPEAFFGQGTRLTVV.

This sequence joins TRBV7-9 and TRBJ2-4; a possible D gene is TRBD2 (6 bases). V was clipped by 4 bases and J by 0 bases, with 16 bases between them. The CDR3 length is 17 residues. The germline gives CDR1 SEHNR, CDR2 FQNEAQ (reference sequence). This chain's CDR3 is CASSWGEQSLAKNIQYF. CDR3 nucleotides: TGTGCCAGCAGCTGGGGGGAGCAGAGTCTAGCCAAAAACATTCAGTACTTC. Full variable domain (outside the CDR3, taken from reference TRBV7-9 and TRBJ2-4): DTGVSQNPRHKITKRGQNVTFRCDPISEHNRLYWYRQTLGQGPEFLTYFQNEAQLEKSRLLSDRFSAERPKGSFSTLEIQRTEQGDSAMYLCASSWGEQSLAKNIQYFGAGTRLSVL.

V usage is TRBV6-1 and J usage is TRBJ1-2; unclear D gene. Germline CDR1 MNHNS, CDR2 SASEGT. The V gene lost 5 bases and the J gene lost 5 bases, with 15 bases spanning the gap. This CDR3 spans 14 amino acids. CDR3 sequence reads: CASSLVAPNYGYTF. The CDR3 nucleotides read TGTGCCAGCAGTTTGGTGGCTCCGAATTATGGCTACACCTTC.

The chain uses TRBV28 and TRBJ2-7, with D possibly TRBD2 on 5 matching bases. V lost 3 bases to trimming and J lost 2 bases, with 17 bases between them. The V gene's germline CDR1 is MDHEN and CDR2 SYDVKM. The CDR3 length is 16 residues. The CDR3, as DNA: TGTGCCAGCAGTTTCGGGAACCGGGATCCCACCTACGAGCAGTACTTC. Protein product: CASSFGNRDPTYEQYF.

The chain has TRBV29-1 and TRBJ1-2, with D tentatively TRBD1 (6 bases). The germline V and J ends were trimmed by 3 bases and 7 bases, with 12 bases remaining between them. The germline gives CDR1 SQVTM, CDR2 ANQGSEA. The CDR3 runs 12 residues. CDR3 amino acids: CSVEAGVSGYTF. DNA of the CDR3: TGCAGCGTTGAGGCAGGGGTGAGTGGCTACACCTTC. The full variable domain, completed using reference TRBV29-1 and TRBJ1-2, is SAVISQKPSRDICQRGTSLTIQCQVDSQVTMMFWYRQQPGQSLTLIATANQGSEATYESGFVIDKFPISRPNLTFSTLTVSNMSPEDSSIYLCSVEAGVSGYTFGSGTRLTVV.

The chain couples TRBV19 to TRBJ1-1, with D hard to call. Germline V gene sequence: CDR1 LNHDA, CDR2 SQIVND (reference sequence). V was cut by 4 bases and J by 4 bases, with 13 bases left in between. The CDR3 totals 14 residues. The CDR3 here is CASSRMWEGTEAFF. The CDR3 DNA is TGTGCCAGTAGTAGGATGTGGGAAGGCACTGAAGCTTTCTTT.

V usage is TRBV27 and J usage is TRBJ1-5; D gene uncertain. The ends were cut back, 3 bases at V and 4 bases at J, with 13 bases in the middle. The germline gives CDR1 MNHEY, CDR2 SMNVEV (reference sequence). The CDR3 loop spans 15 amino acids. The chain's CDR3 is CASSFGGNGNQPQHF. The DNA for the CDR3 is TGTGCCAGCAGTTTTGGAGGGAATGGGAATCAGCCCCAGCATTTT.

This CDR3 reads CASSDDREGLYEQYF. The DNA for the CDR3 is TGTGCCAGTAGCGACGACAGGGAAGGACTCTACGAGCAGTACTTC. This chain joins TRBV19 and TRBJ2-7, with 7 bases fitting TRBD1. Trimming took 6 bases from V and 3 from J; bases not matched to a gene: 11. This CDR3 has 15 amino acids. Germline values: CDR1 LNHDA, CDR2 SQIVND (reference sequence).

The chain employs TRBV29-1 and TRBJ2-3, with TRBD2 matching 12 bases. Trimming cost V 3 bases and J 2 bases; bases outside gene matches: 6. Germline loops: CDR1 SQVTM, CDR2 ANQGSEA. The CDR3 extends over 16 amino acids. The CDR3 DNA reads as TGCAGCGTTGAGACTAGCGGGAGCCATTTCACAGATACGCAGTATTTT. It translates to CSVETSGSHFTDTQYF.

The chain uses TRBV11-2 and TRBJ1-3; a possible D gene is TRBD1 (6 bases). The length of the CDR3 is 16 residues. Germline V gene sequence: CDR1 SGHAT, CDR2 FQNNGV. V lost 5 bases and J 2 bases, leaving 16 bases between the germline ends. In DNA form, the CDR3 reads TGTGCCAGCAGCCCAGCTAGGGGGTCCGCTGGAAACACCATATATTTT. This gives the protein CASSPARGSAGNTIYF.

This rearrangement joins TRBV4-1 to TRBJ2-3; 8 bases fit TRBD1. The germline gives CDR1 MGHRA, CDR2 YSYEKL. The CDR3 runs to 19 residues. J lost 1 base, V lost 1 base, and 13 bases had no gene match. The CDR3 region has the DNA TGCGCCAGCAGCCAAGCAGCCCGGACAGGGCCCTGGGGCACAGATACGCAGTATTTT. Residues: CASSQAARTGPWGTDTQYF.

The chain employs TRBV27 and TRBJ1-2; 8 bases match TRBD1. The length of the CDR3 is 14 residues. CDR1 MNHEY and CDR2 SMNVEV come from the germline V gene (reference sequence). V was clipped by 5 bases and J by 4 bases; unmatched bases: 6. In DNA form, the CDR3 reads TGTGCCAGCAGTATCGACAGGGGAGTCTATGGCTACACCTTC. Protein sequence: CASSIDRGVYGYTF.